The present T cell receptor (beta chain) was sequenced within a study of T cells after yellow fever vaccination. Whole-study context: Fractions low in cell number were prepared with SMART-Seq v4 Ultra Low Input.

Overall study findings and caveats: After the booster, 95% to 98% of CD4 and around nine tenths of CD8 primary-response clones were re-detected.

TCRdb reprocessed the 5' RACE reads via MiXCR and lists one record per CDR3 protein. The sample carries under 200,000 distinct CDR3 sequences, around 7.2% recorded once. Germline V gives CDR1 MGHRA, CDR2 YSYEKL. The CDR3 is 15 residues long. For this clonotype: Its specificity is not known. A read error may be the cause here, since a much bigger clone is one base away.

The receptor comes from a man younger than 35 who received the YFV17D yellow fever vaccine. This chain joins TRBV4-1 and TRBJ2-5; 11 bases are a match to TRBD1. The material sequenced was CD4+ T cells sorted from PBMCs, taken more than 4 days after the first yellow fever vaccination. In DNA, the CDR3 is TGCACCAGCAGACGGACAGGGGGCCTCGGGGAGACCCAGTACTTC. It yields the protein CTSRRTGGLGETQYF.